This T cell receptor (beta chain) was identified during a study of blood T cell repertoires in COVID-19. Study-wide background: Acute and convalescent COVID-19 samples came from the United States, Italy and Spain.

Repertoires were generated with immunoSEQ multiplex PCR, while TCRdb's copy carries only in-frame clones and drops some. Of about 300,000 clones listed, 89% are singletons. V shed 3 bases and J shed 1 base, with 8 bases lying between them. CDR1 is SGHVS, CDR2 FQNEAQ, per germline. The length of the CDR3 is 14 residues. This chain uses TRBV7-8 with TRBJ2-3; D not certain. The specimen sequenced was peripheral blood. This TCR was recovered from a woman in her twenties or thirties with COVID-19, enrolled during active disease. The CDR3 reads CASSFLSRTDTQYF. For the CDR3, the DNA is TGTGCCAGCAGCTTCCTGTCCCGCACAGATACGCAGTATTTT.